The sequence of this T cell receptor (beta chain) was determined in a study of identical twins. With 5 bases removed from V and 2 bases from J, the gap between germline ends came to 12 bases. The germline gives CDR1 SGHNT, CDR2 YENEEA. This CDR3 is 14 amino acids long. TCRdb re-analysed the 5' RACE reads in MiXCR, keeping a single row per CDR3 protein. This sample yields 500,000 or so distinct CDR3 sequences, of which roughly an eighth are seen a single time; approximately 1% belongs to the top ten. The data also belong to a second study, concerning yellow fever vaccine responses in identical twins.

The chain has TRBV11-3 and TRBJ2-5, with D tentatively TRBD1 (6 bases). The sequencing sample was made of CD4+ T cells sorted from blood. The TCR originated in a woman in her late teens or twenties in good health. The CDR3 protein is CASSPTGEQETQYF. The CDR3 region has the DNA TGTGCCAGCAGCCCGACAGGCGAACAAGAGACCCAGTACTTC.